This T cell receptor (beta chain) derives from a study of cytotoxic CD8 clonotypes in ibrutinib-treated CLL. Study as a whole: Mean values per sample were roughly 250,000 productive templates and 94,082 productive rearrangements. Study-wide results and limits: Sustained-remission and progressing patients had unequal sampling times.

Sequencing sought depths of 1 in 200,000 to 1 in 1 million T cells. Profiling relied on immunoSEQ multiplex PCR, and the TCRdb table lists in-frame clones only, not all of them. The table shows roughly 330,000 clones, with about 61% occurring only once. This clone was found a few times. Antigen specificity is unknown. V lost 0 bases and J lost 13, with 13 bases in between. Germline V gene data show CDR1 as ENHRY and CDR2 as SYGVKD. This CDR3 has 12 amino acids. The sample in question was PBMCs, obtained after 36 months of ibrutinib treatment. The chain uses TRBV10-3 and TRBJ2-7; the D gene is possibly TRBD1 (6 bases). This TCR was sampled from a human donor with chronic lymphocytic leukemia. In DNA form, the CDR3 reads TGTGCCATCAGTGAGTCGCGCAGGGGCCCTTACTTC. Protein product: CAISESRRGPYF.